The rows below give T cell receptor beta chains drawn from one sample of a study of identical twins. Each CDR3 protein is one row after TCRdb ran MiXCR on the 5' RACE reads. The sample consists of hundreds of thousands of distinct CDR3 sequences, around 20% of them appearing once. Separately, the same data were catalogued under a study of T cells expressing NK-cell markers.

Input material: PBMCs. The receptors were gathered from a woman under 30 in good health. Both conserved end residues are part of each CDR3. The D gene is left open where the match is weak. Some rows have no size entry. The others give once, few or many, or a class for an expanded clone.

v_call	j_call	d_call	clone_size	cdr3_nt	cdr3_aa
TRBV6-5	TRBJ2-5	TRBD2	many	TGTGCCAGCAGTTACTTTAGGAAGCGGGAGCTCTCGGGGACCCAGTACTTC	CASSYFRKRELSGTQYF
TRBV20-1	TRBJ1-1	TRBD1	few	TGCAGTGCAAAGGAAGGACAGGGCATCCCTGAAGCTTTCTTT	CSAKEGQGIPEAFF
TRBV5-5	TRBJ2-1	-	-	TGTGCCAGCAGCCGGGCGGGCCTCAATGAGCAGTTCTTC	CASSRAGLNEQFF
TRBV27	TRBJ1-1	-	few	TGTGCCAGCAGTTTAGTTTGGGGGGCTGAAGCTTTCTTT	CASSLVWGAEAFF
TRBV7-8	TRBJ1-1	TRBD1	-	TGTGCCAGCAGCGTCGGACAGGTCTACACTGAAGCTTTCTTT	CASSVGQVYTEAFF
TRBV7-6	TRBJ1-1	TRBD1	-	TGTGCCAGCAGCCGACGGACAGGGGGGGATAAGATGAACACTGAAGCTTTCTTT	CASSRRTGGDKMNTEAFF
TRBV5-1	TRBJ1-1	-	many	TGCGCCAGCAGCTCATTGGGGGAGAACACTGAAGCTTTCTTT	CASSSLGENTEAFF
TRBV6-2/TRBV6-3	TRBJ2-5	TRBD2	few	TGTGCCAGCAGTTACGGAAGACTAGCGGGAGTTCGTGAGACCCAGTACTTC	CASSYGRLAGVRETQYF
TRBV18	TRBJ2-7	-	few	TGTGCCAGCTCGCAGGCAGCGGAATACGAGCAGTACTTC	CASSQAAEYEQYF
TRBV5-5	TRBJ2-7	-	few	TGTGCCAGCAGCTTACGAGGGAACCTTATCTCGGCCTCCTACGAGCAGTACTTC	CASSLRGNLISASYEQYF
TRBV4-1	TRBJ2-2	-	-	TGCGCCAGCAGCCAGGGGCTAGCGACACGGGGCACCGGGGAGCTGTTTTTT	CASSQGLATRGTGELFF
TRBV7-9	TRBJ2-5	-	-	TGTGCCAGCAGCCCGCGGTCCCAGCGGGAGACCCAGTACTTC	CASSPRSQRETQYF
TRBV7-2	TRBJ2-1	TRBD1	-	TGTGCCAGCAGCTCCCCGGGACAGGGGAGGGGGCAGTTCTTC	CASSSPGQGRGQFF
TRBV27	TRBJ2-1	-	-	TGTGCCAGCAGGTTAGCGGCCCTTCAGTTCTTC	CASRLAALQFF
TRBV7-9	TRBJ2-5	-	-	TGTGCCAGCAGCCCCCTTCGGAGCCAAGAGACCCAGTACTTC	CASSPLRSQETQYF
TRBV4-2	TRBJ1-1	-	few	TGTGCCAGCAGCCAAGCGGGGTCGGGCACTGAAGCTTTCTTT	CASSQAGSGTEAFF
TRBV7-9	TRBJ2-7	TRBD2	-	TGTGCCAGCAGCTTATACCTGGGGAGGGCCCTCCACGAGCAGTACTTC	CASSLYLGRALHEQYF